This TCR beta chain came from a study of blood T cell repertoires in COVID-19. The protocol was immunoSEQ multiplex PCR, while the TCRdb copy is restricted to in-frame clones and leaves out a portion. The data hold almost 80,000 clones, with over 75% observed a single time. The germline gives CDR1 SGHRS, CDR2 YFSETQ. This CDR3 is built from 14 residues. Trimming at V came to 8 bases and at J to 7 bases, leaving 7 bases not matched to a gene. Sequencing was carried out using peripheral blood. The receptor was isolated from a woman older than 75 with acute or convalescent COVID-19. The chain uses TRBV5-1 and TRBJ2-1; the match to TRBD2 covers 12 bases. The CDR3 bases are TGCGCCAGTCGAGATGGACTAGCGGGAAATGAGCAGTTCTTC. It is translated as CASRDGLAGNEQFF.